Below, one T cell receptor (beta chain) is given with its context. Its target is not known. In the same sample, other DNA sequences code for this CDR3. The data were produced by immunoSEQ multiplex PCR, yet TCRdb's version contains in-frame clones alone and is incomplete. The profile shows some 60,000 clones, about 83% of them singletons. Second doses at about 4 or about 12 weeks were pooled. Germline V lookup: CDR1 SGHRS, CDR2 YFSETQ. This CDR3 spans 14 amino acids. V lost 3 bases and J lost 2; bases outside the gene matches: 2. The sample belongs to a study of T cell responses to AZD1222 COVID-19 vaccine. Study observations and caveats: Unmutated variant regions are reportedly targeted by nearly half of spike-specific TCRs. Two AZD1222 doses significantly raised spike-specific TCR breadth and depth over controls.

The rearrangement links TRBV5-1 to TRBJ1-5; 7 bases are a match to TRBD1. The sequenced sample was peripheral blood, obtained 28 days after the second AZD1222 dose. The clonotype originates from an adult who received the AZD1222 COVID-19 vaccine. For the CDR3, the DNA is TGCGCCAGCAGCTACGGGACAGGCAATCAGCCCCAGCATTTT. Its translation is CASSYGTGNQPQHF.